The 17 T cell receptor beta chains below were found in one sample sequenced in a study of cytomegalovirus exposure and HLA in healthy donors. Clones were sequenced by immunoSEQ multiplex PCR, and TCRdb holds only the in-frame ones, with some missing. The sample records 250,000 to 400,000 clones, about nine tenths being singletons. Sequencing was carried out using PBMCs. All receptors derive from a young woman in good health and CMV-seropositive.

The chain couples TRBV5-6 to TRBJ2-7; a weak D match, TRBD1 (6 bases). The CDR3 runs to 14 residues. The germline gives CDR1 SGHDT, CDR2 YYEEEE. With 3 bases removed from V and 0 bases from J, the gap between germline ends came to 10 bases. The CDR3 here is CASSYGQRSYEQYF. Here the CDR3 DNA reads TGTGCCAGCAGCTACGGACAGCGCTCCTACGAGCAGTACTTC.

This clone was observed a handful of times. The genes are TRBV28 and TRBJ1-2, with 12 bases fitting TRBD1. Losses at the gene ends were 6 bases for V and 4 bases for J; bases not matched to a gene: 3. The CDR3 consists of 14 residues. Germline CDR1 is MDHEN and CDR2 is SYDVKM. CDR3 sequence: CASSRDRGLYGYTF. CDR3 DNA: TGTGCCAGCAGCCGGGACAGGGGGCTCTATGGCTACACCTTC.

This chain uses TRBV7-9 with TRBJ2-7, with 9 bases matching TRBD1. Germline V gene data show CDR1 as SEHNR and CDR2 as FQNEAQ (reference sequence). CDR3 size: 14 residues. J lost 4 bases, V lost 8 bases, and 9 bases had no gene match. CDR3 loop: CASDGQGTVYEQYF. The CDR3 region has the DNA TGTGCCAGCGACGGACAGGGGACGGTATACGAGCAGTACTTC.

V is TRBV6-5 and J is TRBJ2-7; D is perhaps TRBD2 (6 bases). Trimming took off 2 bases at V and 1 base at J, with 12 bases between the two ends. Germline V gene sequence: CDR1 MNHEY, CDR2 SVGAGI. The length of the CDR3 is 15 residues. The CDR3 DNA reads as TGTGCCAGCAGTTACGGTCGGAGGGGATCCTACGAGCAGTACTTC. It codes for CASSYGRRGSYEQYF.

Here the CDR3 reads CASRGTGGVNTEAFF. CDR3 sequence (DNA): TGTGCCAGCAGGGGGACAGGGGGGGTGAACACTGAAGCTTTCTTT. This rearrangement joins TRBV7-8 to TRBJ1-1; 11 bases are a match to TRBD1. The germline gives CDR1 SGHVS, CDR2 FQNEAQ. The CDR3 is 15 residues long. After removal of 6 bases from V and 0 bases from J, the junction contained 3 bases not matched to a gene.

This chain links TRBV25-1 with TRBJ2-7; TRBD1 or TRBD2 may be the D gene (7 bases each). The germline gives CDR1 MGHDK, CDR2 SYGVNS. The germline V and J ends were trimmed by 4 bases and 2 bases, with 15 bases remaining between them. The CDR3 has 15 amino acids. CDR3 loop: CASSAGGQWTYEQYF. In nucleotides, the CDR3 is TGTGCCAGCAGTGCGGGGGGACAGTGGACCTACGAGCAGTACTTC.

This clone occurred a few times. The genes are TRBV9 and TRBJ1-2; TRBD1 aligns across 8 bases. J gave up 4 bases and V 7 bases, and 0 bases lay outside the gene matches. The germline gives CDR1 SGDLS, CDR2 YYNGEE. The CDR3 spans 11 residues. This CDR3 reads CASDRGYGYTF. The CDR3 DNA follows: TGTGCCAGCGACAGGGGCTATGGCTACACCTTC.

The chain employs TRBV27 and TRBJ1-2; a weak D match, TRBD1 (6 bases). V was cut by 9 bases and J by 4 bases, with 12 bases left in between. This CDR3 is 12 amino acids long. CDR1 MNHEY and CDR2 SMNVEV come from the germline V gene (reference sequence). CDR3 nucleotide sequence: TGTGCCAGTCGGGGGGGCACCTATGGCTACACCTTC. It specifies CASRGGTYGYTF.

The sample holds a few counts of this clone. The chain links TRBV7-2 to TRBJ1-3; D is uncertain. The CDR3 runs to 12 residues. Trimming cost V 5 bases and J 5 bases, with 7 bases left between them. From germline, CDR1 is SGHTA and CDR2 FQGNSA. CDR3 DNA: TGTGCCAGCAGCCTCACTAGAAACACCATATATTTT. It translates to CASSLTRNTIYF.

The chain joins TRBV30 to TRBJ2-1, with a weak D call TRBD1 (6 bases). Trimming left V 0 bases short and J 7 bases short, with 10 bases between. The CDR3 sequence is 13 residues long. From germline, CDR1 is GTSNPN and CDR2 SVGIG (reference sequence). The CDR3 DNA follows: TGTGCCTGGAGTGTAGCCCAGGGGAATGAGCAGTTCTTC. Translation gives CAWSVAQGNEQFF.

CDR3 in DNA: TGTGCCAGCAGTGGGGACAGTGGCCAGGGGACGCAGTATTTT. Translation gives CASSGDSGQGTQYF. This chain uses TRBV25-1 with TRBJ2-3; 7 nucleotides align to TRBD1. The junction had 10 bases not matched to a gene; V was cut back by 4 bases and J by 9 bases. CDR1 and CDR2 from the germline V gene are MGHDK and SYGVNS. This CDR3 region has 14 residues.

CDR3 in amino acids: CASRVTGEETQYF. CDR3 in DNA: TGTGCCAGCAGGGTGACAGGGGAAGAGACCCAGTACTTC. V gene TRBV27 combines with J gene TRBJ2-5; 8 bases agree with TRBD1. CDR3 length equals 13 residues. Germline-derived CDR1 and CDR2 are MNHEY and SMNVEV (reference sequence). J gave up 3 bases and V 6 bases, and 3 bases lay outside the gene matches.

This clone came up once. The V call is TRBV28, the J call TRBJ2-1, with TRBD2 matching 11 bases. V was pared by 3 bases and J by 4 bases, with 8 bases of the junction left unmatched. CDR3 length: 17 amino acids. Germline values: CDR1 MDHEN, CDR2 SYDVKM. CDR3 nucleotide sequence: TGTGCCAGCAGTTTCCCGCCCAGACTAGCGGGGTACAATGAGCAGTTCTTC. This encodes CASSFPPRLAGYNEQFF.

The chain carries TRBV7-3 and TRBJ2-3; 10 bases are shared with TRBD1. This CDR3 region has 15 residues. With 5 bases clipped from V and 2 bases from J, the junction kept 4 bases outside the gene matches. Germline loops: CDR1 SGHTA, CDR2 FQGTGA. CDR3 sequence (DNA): TGTGCCAGCAGCCCGGGACAGGGGTTCACAGATACGCAGTATTTT. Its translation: CASSPGQGFTDTQYF.

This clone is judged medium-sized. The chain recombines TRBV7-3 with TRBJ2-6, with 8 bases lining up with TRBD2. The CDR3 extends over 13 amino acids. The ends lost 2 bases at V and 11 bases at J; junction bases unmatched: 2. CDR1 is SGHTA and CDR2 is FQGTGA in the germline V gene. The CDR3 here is CASSLGGLDVLTF. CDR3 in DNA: TGTGCCAGCAGCTTAGGGGGACTAGACGTCCTGACTTTC.

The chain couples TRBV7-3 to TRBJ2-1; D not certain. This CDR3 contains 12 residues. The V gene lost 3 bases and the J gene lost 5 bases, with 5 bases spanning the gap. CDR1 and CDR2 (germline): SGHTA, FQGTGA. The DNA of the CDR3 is TGTGCCAGCAGCTTTGTCGACAATGAGCAGTTCTTC. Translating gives CASSFVDNEQFF.

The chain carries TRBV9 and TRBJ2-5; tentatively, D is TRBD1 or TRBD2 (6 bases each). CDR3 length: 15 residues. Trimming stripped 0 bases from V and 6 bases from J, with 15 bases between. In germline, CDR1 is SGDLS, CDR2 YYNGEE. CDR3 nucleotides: TGTGCCAGCAGCGTAGCTACGGGGGCCCCCCAGACCCAGTACTTC. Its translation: CASSVATGAPQTQYF. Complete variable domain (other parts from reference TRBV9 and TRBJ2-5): DSGVTQTPKHLITATGQRVTLRCSPRSGDLSVYWYQQSLDQGLQFLIQYYNGEERAKGNILERFSAQQFPDLHSELNLSSLELGDSALYFCASSVATGAPQTQYFGPGTRLLVL.